This record looks at one T cell receptor beta chain sequence and its context. The data were obtained in a study of blood T cell repertoires in COVID-19. Study overall: COVID-19 samples collected from the United States, Italy and Spain covered acute and convalescent phases. Nucleic acid was either cDNA or gDNA, and it came from T cells, B-cell-depleted T cells, or PBMCs.

CDR3 length equals 14 residues. Trimming at V came to 8 bases and at J to 10 bases, leaving 10 bases not matched to a gene. Germline CDR1 SNHLY, CDR2 FYNNEI. Methods used by the authors: Quantification of nucleated cells was approximated via reference gene primer amplification. Profiling relied on immunoSEQ multiplex PCR, and the TCRdb table lists in-frame clones only, not all of them. For V, J and clone size, that table is used; D and trimming come from the DNA. The data hold 130,000 to 150,000 clones, with roughly 87% observed a single time. The chain links TRBV2 to TRBJ2-1, with 11 positions matching TRBD1. The sequence derives from a woman in her forties or fifties with acute or convalescent COVID-19. Sequencing was carried out using peripheral blood. For the CDR3, the DNA is TGTGCCAGCCCTAGGGACAGGGGGTACGAGGAGCAGTTCTTC. Its translation is CASPRDRGYEEQFF.